The 5 T cell receptor beta chains listed next were all sequenced from one sample in a study of shared clonotypes between healthy human individuals. Profiled with immunoSEQ multiplex PCR; TCRdb holds only in-frame clones, not every one. The data contain approximately 2,300,000 clones, 92% of them singletons. Sequenced: naive CD4+ T cells from PBMCs. Subset noted: CD45RA+ positively selected. The receptor set was obtained from a man younger than 35 in good health. Some clones in this sample may be carry-over from other donors' samples.

This clone came up a few times. The chain uses TRBV6-4 and TRBJ2-2; D is unclear. Germline V CDR1 and CDR2: MRHNA, SNTAGT. The CDR3 runs 14 residues. Deletions cut 2 bases from V and 6 bases from J, with 10 bases between. The CDR3 loop reads CASSDPTKAGELFF. The CDR3 DNA sequence: TGTGCCAGCAGTGACCCTACAAAGGCCGGGGAGCTGTTTTTT.

The chain uses TRBV28 and TRBJ1-1; no clear D gene. Germline-derived CDR1 and CDR2 are MDHEN and SYDVKM. The CDR3 is made up of 14 amino acids. Deletions cut 5 bases from V and 3 bases from J, with 13 bases between. DNA for the CDR3: TGTGCCAGCAGTCCCGCCACGGGGTACACTGAAGCTTTCTTT. Protein sequence: CASSPATGYTEAFF.

The rearrangement links TRBV18 to TRBJ2-3; D gene unclear. The CDR3 totals 14 residues. V lost 3 bases and J 0 bases, leaving 7 bases between the germline ends. Germline V gives CDR1 KGHSH, CDR2 LQKENI. The CDR3 bases are TGTGCCAGCTCACCGCCCATTAGCACAGATACGCAGTATTTT. Protein product: CASSPPISTDTQYF.

V gene TRBV10-3 combines with J gene TRBJ2-2, with a weak D call TRBD2 (6 bases). CDR3 length equals 16 residues. V was clipped by 4 bases and J by 6 bases, with 18 bases between them. Germline V gene sequence: CDR1 ENHRY, CDR2 SYGVKD. CDR3 sequence reads: CAISGRTNRGAGELFF. The DNA of the CDR3 is TGTGCCATCAGTGGGAGGACTAACCGGGGTGCCGGGGAGCTGTTTTTT.

This clone was counted once. The V and J genes are TRBV7-9 and TRBJ2-7, with 7 bases identical to TRBD2. This CDR3 has 15 residues. Germline V gives CDR1 SEHNR, CDR2 FQNEAQ (reference sequence). V was pared by 1 base and J by 3 bases, with 6 bases of the junction left unmatched. In nucleotides, the CDR3 is TGTGCCAGCAGCTTAGGTAGTGCGGGAGACTACGAGCAGTACTTC. This encodes CASSLGSAGDYEQYF.